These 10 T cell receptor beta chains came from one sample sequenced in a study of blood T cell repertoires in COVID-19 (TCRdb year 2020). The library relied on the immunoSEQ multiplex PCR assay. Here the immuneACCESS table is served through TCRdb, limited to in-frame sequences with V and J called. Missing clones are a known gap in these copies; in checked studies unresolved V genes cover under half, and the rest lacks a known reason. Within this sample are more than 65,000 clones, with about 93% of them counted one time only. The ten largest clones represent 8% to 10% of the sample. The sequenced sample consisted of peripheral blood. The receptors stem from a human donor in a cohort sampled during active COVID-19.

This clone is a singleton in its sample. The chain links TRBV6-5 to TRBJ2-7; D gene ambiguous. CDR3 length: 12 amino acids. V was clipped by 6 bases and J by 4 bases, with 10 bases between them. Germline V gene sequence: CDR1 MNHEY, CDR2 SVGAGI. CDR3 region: CASRNQVYEQYF. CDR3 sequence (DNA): TGTGCCAGCAGAAATCAGGTTTACGAGCAGTACTTC.

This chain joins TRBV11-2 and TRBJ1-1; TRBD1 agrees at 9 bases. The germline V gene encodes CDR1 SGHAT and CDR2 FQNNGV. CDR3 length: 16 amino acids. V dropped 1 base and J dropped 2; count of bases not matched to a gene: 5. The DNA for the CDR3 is TGTGCCAGCAGCTTAGTGGACAGGGGACCTAACACTGAAGCTTTCTTT. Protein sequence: CASSLVDRGPNTEAFF.

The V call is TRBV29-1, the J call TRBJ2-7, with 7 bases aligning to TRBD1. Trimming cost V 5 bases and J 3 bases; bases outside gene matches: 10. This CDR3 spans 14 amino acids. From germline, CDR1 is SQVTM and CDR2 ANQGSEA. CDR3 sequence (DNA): TGCAGCGTTTTATTGACAGGGAACTACTACGAGCAGTACTTC. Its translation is CSVLLTGNYYEQYF.

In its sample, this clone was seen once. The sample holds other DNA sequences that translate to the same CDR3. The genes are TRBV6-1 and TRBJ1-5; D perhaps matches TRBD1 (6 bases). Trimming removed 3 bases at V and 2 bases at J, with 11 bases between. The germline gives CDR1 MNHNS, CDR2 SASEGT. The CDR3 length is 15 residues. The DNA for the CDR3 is TGTGCCAGCAGTGATACAGGGTTGGGCAATCAGCCCCAGCATTTT. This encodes CASSDTGLGNQPQHF.

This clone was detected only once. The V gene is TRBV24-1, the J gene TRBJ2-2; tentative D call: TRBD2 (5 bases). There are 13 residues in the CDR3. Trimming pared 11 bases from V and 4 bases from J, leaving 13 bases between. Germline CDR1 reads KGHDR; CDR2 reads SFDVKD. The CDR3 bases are TGTGCCATAAGCGGAGCTTTCACCGGGGAGCTGTTTTTT. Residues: CAISGAFTGELFF.

Written as DNA, the CDR3 is TGTGCCAGCAGTATCCTACCTCCCGACTTATATGGCTACACCTTC. This gives the protein CASSILPPDLYGYTF. V gene TRBV27 combines with J gene TRBJ1-2, with no clear D. This CDR3 has 15 residues. Trimming removed 5 bases from V and 5 bases from J, with 18 bases in between. Germline V gene data show CDR1 as MNHEY and CDR2 as SMNVEV (reference sequence).

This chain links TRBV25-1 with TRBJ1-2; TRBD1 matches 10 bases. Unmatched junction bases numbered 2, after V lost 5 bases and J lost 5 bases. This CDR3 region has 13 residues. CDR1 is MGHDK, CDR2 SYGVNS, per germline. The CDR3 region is CASSPGQGYGYTF. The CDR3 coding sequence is TGTGCCAGCAGTCCGGGACAGGGGTATGGCTACACCTTC.

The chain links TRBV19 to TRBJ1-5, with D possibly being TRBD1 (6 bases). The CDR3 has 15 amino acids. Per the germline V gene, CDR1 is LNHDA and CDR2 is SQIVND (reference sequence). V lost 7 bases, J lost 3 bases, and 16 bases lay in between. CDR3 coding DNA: TGTGCCAGTACCCCGACAGGATTTGCCAATCAGCCCCAGCATTTT. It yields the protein CASTPTGFANQPQHF.

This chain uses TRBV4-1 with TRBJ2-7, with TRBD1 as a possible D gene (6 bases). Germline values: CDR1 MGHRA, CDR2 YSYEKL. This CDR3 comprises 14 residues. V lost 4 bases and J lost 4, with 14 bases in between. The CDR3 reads CASSPRGRLYEQYF. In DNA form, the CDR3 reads TGCGCCAGCAGCCCCAGGGGTAGGTTGTACGAGCAGTACTTC.

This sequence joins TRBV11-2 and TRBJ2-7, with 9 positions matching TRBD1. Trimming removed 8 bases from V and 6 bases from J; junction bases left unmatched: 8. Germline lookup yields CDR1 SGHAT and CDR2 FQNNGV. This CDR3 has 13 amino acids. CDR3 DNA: TGTGCCAGCGGGGGGACAGGGTATAGCGAGCAGTACTTC. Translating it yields CASGGTGYSEQYF.